The 29 T cell receptor beta chains in this list originate from one sample, sequenced in a study of T cells in localized non-small cell lung cancer. Generated by immunoSEQ multiplex PCR, the TCRdb table keeps only in-frame clones and is missing some. The table includes approximately 88,000 clones, roughly 90% detected once. The source material was PBMCs, sampled before any cancer treatment. These receptors all come from a woman between 35 and 70 years old with stage II squamous cell lung carcinoma.

The chain couples TRBV5-8 to TRBJ1-1; 11 nucleotides align to TRBD1. The ends lost 3 bases at V and 5 bases at J; junction bases unmatched: 12. The CDR3 has 17 amino acids. Germline V gene data show CDR1 as SGHTS and CDR2 as YDEGEE. The CDR3 DNA sequence: TGTGCCAGCAGCTACGATTGGACAGGGGGCCTTTTGACTGAAGCTTTCTTT. Encoded protein: CASSYDWTGGLLTEAFF. Together with reference TRBV5-8 and TRBJ1-1, the CDR3 gives the full variable domain: EAGVTQSPTHLIKTRGQQATLRCSPISGHTSVYWYQQALGLGLQFLLWYDEGEERNRGNFPPRFSGRQFPNYSSELNVNALELEDSALYLCASSYDWTGGLLTEAFFGQGTRLTVV.

The V call is TRBV7-8, the J call TRBJ1-6, with TRBD1 identical over 7 bases. The junction had 3 bases not matched to a gene; V was cut back by 1 base and J by 3 bases. CDR1 and CDR2 from the germline V gene are SGHVS and FQNEAQ. There are 16 residues in the CDR3. CDR3 loop: CASSLETGDYNSPLHF. The CDR3 bases are TGTGCCAGCAGCTTAGAAACAGGGGACTATAATTCACCCCTCCACTTT. Full variable domain (missing parts from reference TRBV7-8 and TRBJ1-6): GAGVSQSPRYKVAKRGQDVALRCDPISGHVSLFWYQQALGQGPEFLTYFQNEAQLDKSGLPSDRFFAERPEGSVSTLKIQRTQQEDSAVYLCASSLETGDYNSPLHFGNGTRLTVT.

With respect to this clone: At the DNA level, this CDR3 is encoded by other sequences in the same sample as well. The rearrangement joins TRBV10-2 to TRBJ1-2; D gene uncertain. The CDR3 is 12 residues long. CDR1 and CDR2 from the germline V gene are WSHSY and SAAADI. V was trimmed by 0 bases and J by 4 bases, leaving 3 bases between them. In DNA form, the CDR3 reads TGCGCCAGCAGTGAGTCAGGCTATGGCTACACCTTC. This codes for CASSESGYGYTF.

The V gene is TRBV27, the J gene TRBJ1-2; 7 bases are shared with TRBD1. CDR1 and CDR2 (germline): MNHEY, SMNVEV (reference sequence). V was pared by 4 bases and J by 8 bases, with 10 bases of the junction left unmatched. CDR3 length equals 14 residues. Written as DNA, the CDR3 is TGTGCCAGCAGTTCCTACCCCCGGGGACAGGGCTACACCTTC. Translating it yields CASSSYPRGQGYTF.

This chain links TRBV19 with TRBJ2-1, with D perhaps given as TRBD1 or TRBD2 (5 bases each). The germline gives CDR1 LNHDA, CDR2 SQIVND (reference sequence). With 5 bases removed from V and 12 bases from J, the gap between germline ends came to 14 bases. The CDR3 runs 12 residues. CDR3 protein: CASSPPGRGQFF. Here the CDR3 DNA reads TGTGCCAGTAGTCCACCGGGACGTGGGCAGTTCTTC.

The genes are TRBV28 and TRBJ1-4, with D unclear. Trimming left V 6 bases short and J 8 bases short, with 13 bases between. CDR1 is MDHEN and CDR2 is SYDVKM in the germline V gene. The CDR3 is 13 amino acids. CDR3 in amino acids: CASRTRVREKLFF. In DNA, the CDR3 is TGTGCCAGCAGGACAAGGGTACGGGAAAAACTGTTTTTT.

This chain connects TRBV28 to TRBJ1-5; 10 positions match TRBD1. This CDR3 has 16 residues. Trimming at V came to 7 bases and at J to 6 bases, leaving 12 bases not matched to a gene. The germline gives CDR1 MDHEN, CDR2 SYDVKM. The chain's CDR3 is CASIKLGDRGIQPQHF. CDR3 in DNA: TGTGCCAGCATCAAACTAGGGGACAGGGGAATTCAGCCCCAGCATTTT.

The chain couples TRBV20-1 to TRBJ2-1; 7 bases map to TRBD2. The CDR3 length is 11 residues. The trim removed 2 bases at V and 12 bases at J, leaving 4 bases unmatched. Germline V gives CDR1 DFQATT, CDR2 SNEGSKA (reference sequence). The CDR3 DNA reads TGCAGTGCTAGAACAATAGCGGGGCAGTTCTTC. Its protein is CSARTIAGQFF.

The CDR3 DNA follows: TGTGCCAGCAGTACGAACAGCAATCAGCCCCAGCATTTT. Amino acid sequence: CASSTNSNQPQHF. This chain uses TRBV28 with TRBJ1-5; D is unresolved. Trimming removed 5 bases at V and 1 base at J, with 6 bases between. Germline lookup yields CDR1 MDHEN and CDR2 SYDVKM. This CDR3 is built from 13 residues. Combining the CDR3 with reference TRBV28 and TRBJ1-5 gives the whole variable domain DVKVTQSSRYLVKRTGEKVFLECVQDMDHENMFWYRQDPGLGLRLIYFSYDVKMKEKGDIPEGYSVSREKKERFSLILESASTNQTSMYLCASSTNSNQPQHFGDGTRLSIL.

The chain joins TRBV5-1 to TRBJ1-2, with a tentative D call TRBD1 (6 bases). V was trimmed by 0 bases and J by 4 bases, leaving 13 bases between them. This CDR3 is 15 amino acids long. Per germline, CDR1 SGHRS and CDR2 YFSETQ. CDR3 nucleotides: TGCGCCAGCAGCTTGGCAGGGGCGCGGGGCTATGGCTACACCTTC. Protein sequence: CASSLAGARGYGYTF.

The chain uses TRBV29-1 and TRBJ2-7, with 11 bases that match TRBD2. The germline CDR1 and CDR2 sequences are SQVTM and ANQGSEA. V trimming: 6 bases; J trimming: 3 bases; junction bases outside the gene matches: 7. The CDR3 contains 14 residues. The DNA for the CDR3 is TGCAGCGTCGATACTAGCGGGAGTGGCTACGAGCAGTACTTC. Translation: CSVDTSGSGYEQYF.

The chain couples TRBV19 to TRBJ1-5, with D hard to call. With 10 bases removed from V and 2 bases from J, the gap between germline ends came to 21 bases. The CDR3 has 16 residues. Germline values: CDR1 LNHDA, CDR2 SQIVND (reference sequence). CDR3 sequence: CATQDWERFGNQPQHF. DNA for the CDR3: TGTGCCACCCAGGACTGGGAACGTTTTGGCAATCAGCCCCAGCATTTT. The variable domain in full, completed from reference TRBV19 and TRBJ1-5, reads DGGITQSPKYLFRKEGQNVTLSCEQNLNHDAMYWYRQDPGQGLRLIYYSQIVNDFQKGDIAEGYSVSREKKESFPLTVTSAQKNPTAFYLCATQDWERFGNQPQHFGDGTRLSIL.

This chain connects TRBV5-1 to TRBJ2-7; D uncertain. Germline V gives CDR1 SGHRS, CDR2 YFSETQ. CDR3 length: 12 residues. V was shortened by 0 bases and J by 5 bases, with 6 bases between the two germline ends. The CDR3 DNA reads TGCGCCAGCAGCTTGGAGGCAGACGAGCAGTACTTC. Amino acids: CASSLEADEQYF.

The chain is built from TRBV11-2 and TRBJ2-7; D gene unclear. Germline V CDR1 and CDR2: SGHAT, FQNNGV. This CDR3 is built from 14 residues. The germline V and J ends were trimmed by 5 bases and 1 base, with 12 bases remaining between them. CDR3 amino acids: CASSPPMSSYEQYF. In DNA form, the CDR3 reads TGTGCCAGCAGCCCCCCGATGAGTTCCTACGAGCAGTACTTC.

This chain joins TRBV6-6 and TRBJ1-1, with D unresolved. Germline CDR1 and CDR2: MNHNY and SVGAGI (reference sequence). The V gene lost 1 base and the J gene lost 5 bases, with 8 bases spanning the gap. CDR3 size: 13 residues. CDR3 in amino acids: CASSYLGGTEAFF. Here the CDR3 DNA reads TGTGCCAGCAGTTACTTAGGTGGTACTGAAGCTTTCTTT.

The chain is built from TRBV10-3 and TRBJ2-3; a weak D match, TRBD2 (5 bases). Germline assignment: CDR1 ENHRY and CDR2 SYGVKD. Between the trimmed V and J ends, which lost 10 bases and 5 bases, there was a span of 7 bases. This CDR3 has 10 residues. Here the CDR3 DNA reads TGTGCCACCGAGGGAGATACGCAGTATTTT. It yields the protein CATEGDTQYF.

The V call is TRBV2, the J call TRBJ1-2, with D hard to call. Germline CDR1 reads SNHLY; CDR2 reads FYNNEI. The length of the CDR3 is 12 residues. The germline V and J ends were trimmed by 6 bases and 5 bases, with 10 bases remaining between them. CDR3 nucleotides: TGTGCCAGCAGGATTAAGGTTTATGGCTACACCTTC. Translated, it gives CASRIKVYGYTF.

V gene TRBV30 combines with J gene TRBJ2-7, with 7 bases matching TRBD1. The J segment lost 5 bases and the V segment lost 4 bases, leaving 14 bases of the junction unmatched. Germline assignment: CDR1 GTSNPN and CDR2 SVGIG (reference sequence). The CDR3 has 15 amino acids. In nucleotides, the CDR3 is TGTGCCTGGAATGTAGGTCAGGGGGTGTTGCACGAGCAGTACTTC. Its translation is CAWNVGQGVLHEQYF.

The sample holds a few counts of this clone. V and J are TRBV25-1 and TRBJ1-4; TRBD1 aligns across 7 bases. The V and J ends lost 4 bases and 7 bases, in that order; junction bases with no gene match: 3. In germline, CDR1 is MGHDK, CDR2 SYGVNS. The CDR3 length is 13 residues. CDR3 DNA: TGTGCCAGCAGTGTTACAGGGGTTGAAAAACTGTTTTTT. It encodes CASSVTGVEKLFF.

V and J are TRBV28 and TRBJ2-4; tentatively, D is TRBD1 (5 bases). Germline assignment: CDR1 MDHEN and CDR2 SYDVKM. V was shortened by 5 bases and J by 4 bases, with 6 bases between the two germline ends. This CDR3 is built from 12 residues. The CDR3 sequence is CASSNRKNIQYF. In nucleotides, the CDR3 is TGTGCCAGCAGTAACAGGAAAAACATTCAGTACTTC.

This clone was seen once. The chain carries TRBV27 and TRBJ1-2; D unclear. The CDR3 is 15 residues long. Trimming left V 5 bases short and J 7 bases short, with 20 bases between. The germline CDR1 and CDR2 sequences are MNHEY and SMNVEV (reference sequence). CDR3 protein: CASSPKPPQKGGYTF. The CDR3 nucleotides read TGTGCCAGCAGTCCCAAACCGCCTCAGAAGGGTGGCTACACCTTC.

The chain couples TRBV13 to TRBJ2-1; 16 nucleotides agree with TRBD2. The CDR3 runs 17 residues. Trimming took 3 bases from V and 3 from J; bases not matched to a gene: 2. Germline V gives CDR1 PRHDT, CDR2 FYEKMQ (reference sequence). The CDR3 loop is CASSLGLAGGLYNEQFF. The CDR3 DNA reads TGTGCCAGCAGCTTGGGACTAGCGGGGGGGCTCTACAATGAGCAGTTCTTC. Full variable domain (remainder filled in from reference TRBV13 and TRBJ2-1): AAGVIQSPRHLIKEKRETATLKCYPIPRHDTVYWYQQGPGQDPQFLISFYEKMQSDKGSIPDRFSAQQFSDYHSELNMSSLELGDSALYFCASSLGLAGGLYNEQFFGPGTRLTVL.

This clone was detected a few times. CDR3 in amino acids: CASSDPGSGGYTF. The CDR3 DNA follows: TGTGCCAGCAGTGATCCCGGTAGCGGTGGCTACACCTTC. V is TRBV6-4 and J is TRBJ1-2; D remains unclear. V gave up 3 bases and J gave up 7 bases, with 12 bases separating them. Germline V gene data show CDR1 as MRHNA and CDR2 as SNTAGT. CDR3 length: 13 residues.

The chain recombines TRBV7-4 with TRBJ1-2, with 9 bases matching TRBD1. CDR3 length: 13 residues. The ends lost 7 bases at V and 5 bases at J; junction bases unmatched: 5. Germline V CDR1 and CDR2: SGHVT, SQSDAQ. The chain's CDR3 is CASILQGAYGYTF. The CDR3 DNA is TGTGCCAGCATATTACAGGGGGCGTATGGCTACACCTTC.

This chain connects TRBV5-4 to TRBJ2-5; 14 bases fit TRBD2. J lost 5 bases, V lost 4 bases, and 7 bases had no gene match. Germline CDR1 and CDR2: SGHNT and YYREEE (reference sequence). The CDR3 has 16 residues. CDR3 region: CASSTTSGGAGETQYF. The DNA of the CDR3 is TGTGCCAGCAGCACGACTAGCGGGGGGGCCGGCGAGACCCAGTACTTC.

The V call is TRBV7-9, the J call TRBJ1-1, with unresolved D. V was clipped by 5 bases and J by 1 base, with 17 bases between them. Germline CDR1 and CDR2: SEHNR and FQNEAQ (reference sequence). This CDR3 has 16 amino acids. The CDR3: CASSDHPQATNTEAFF. CDR3 in DNA: TGTGCCAGCAGCGATCACCCGCAGGCGACGAACACTGAAGCTTTCTTT.

This chain links TRBV27 with TRBJ2-3; no firm D call. Germline CDR1 and CDR2: MNHEY and SMNVEV (reference sequence). V was shortened by 4 bases and J by 0 bases, with 23 bases between the two germline ends. There are 19 residues in the CDR3. The CDR3 DNA sequence: TGTGCCAGCAGTTCGCCCGGTCCCGCTAGAAGAACTAGCACAGATACGCAGTATTTT. Amino acid sequence: CASSSPGPARRTSTDTQYF.

Of note for this clone: The identical CDR3 is also encoded by other nucleotide sequences in the sample. The V call is TRBV6-1, the J call TRBJ2-7; D could derive from TRBD1 or TRBD2 (5 bases each). The V end was cut by 6 bases, the J end by 4 bases, with 10 bases between. The V gene's germline CDR1 is MNHNS and CDR2 SASEGT. This CDR3 has 12 amino acids. The CDR3 here is CASSVEGYEQYF. DNA of the CDR3: TGTGCCAGCAGCGTCGAGGGGTACGAGCAGTACTTC.

The chain employs TRBV5-6 and TRBJ2-2, with D perhaps matching TRBD2 (7 bases). The CDR3 is 14 residues long. Germline V lookup: CDR1 SGHDT, CDR2 YYEEEE. V was shortened by 4 bases and J by 7 bases, with 14 bases between the two germline ends. The CDR3: CASSPAGAGGELFF. The CDR3 DNA is TGTGCCAGCAGCCCCGCGGGGGCTGGCGGGGAGCTGTTTTTT.